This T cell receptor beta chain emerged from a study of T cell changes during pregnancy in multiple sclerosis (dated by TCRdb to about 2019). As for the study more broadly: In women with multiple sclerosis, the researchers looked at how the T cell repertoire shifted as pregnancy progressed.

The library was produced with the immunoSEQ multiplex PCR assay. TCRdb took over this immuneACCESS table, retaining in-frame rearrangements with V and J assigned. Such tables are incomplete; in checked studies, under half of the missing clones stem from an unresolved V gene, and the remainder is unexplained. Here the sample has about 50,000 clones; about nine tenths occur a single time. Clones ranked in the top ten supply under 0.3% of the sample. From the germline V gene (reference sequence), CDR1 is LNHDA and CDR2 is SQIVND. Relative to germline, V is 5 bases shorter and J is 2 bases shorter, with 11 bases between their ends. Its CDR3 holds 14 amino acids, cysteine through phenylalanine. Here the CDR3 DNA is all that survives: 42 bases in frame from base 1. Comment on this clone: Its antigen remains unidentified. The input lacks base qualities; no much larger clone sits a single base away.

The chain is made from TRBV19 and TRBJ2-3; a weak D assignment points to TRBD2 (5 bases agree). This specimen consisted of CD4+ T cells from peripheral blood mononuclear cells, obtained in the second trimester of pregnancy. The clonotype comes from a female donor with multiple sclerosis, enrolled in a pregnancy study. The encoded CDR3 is CASSRTLLTDTQYF. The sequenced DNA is TGTGCCAGTAGTCGGACTCTGCTCACAGATACGCAGTATTTT. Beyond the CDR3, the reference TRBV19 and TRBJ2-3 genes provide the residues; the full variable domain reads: DGGITQSPKYLFRKEGQNVTLSCEQNLNHDAMYWYRQDPGQGLRLIYYSQIVNDFQKGDIAEGYSVSREKKESFPLTVTSAQKNPTAFYLCASSRTLLTDTQYFGPGTRLTVL.